This passage covers 5 T cell receptor beta chains from one sample sequenced in a study of T cell repertoires in cytomegalovirus infection. MiXCR was run by TCRdb on the reads, yielding one entry per CDR3 protein. The sample gives approximately 110,000 distinct CDR3 sequences, more than 25% of which show up once; about 54% is in the top ten. These receptors are not linked to any known antigen. The source material was CD8+ T cells from cultured PBMCs, sampled from culture after CMV antigen stimulation. The receptors shown here come from a human donor in good health (CMV status not recorded). Some clones in this sample may be carry-over from other donors' samples.

This clonotype occurred many times. V is TRBV12-3 or TRBV12-4 and J is TRBJ1-3; tentatively, D is TRBD1 (6 bases). Trimming stripped 4 bases from V and 3 bases from J, with 7 bases between. The CDR3 consists of 13 residues. The CDR3 coding sequence is TGTGCCAGCAGTTCGGACAGTGGAAACACCATATATTTT. This gives the protein CASSSDSGNTIYF.

This chain connects TRBV19 to TRBJ1-1; D is unresolved. Looked up from germline, CDR1 is LNHDA and CDR2 is SQIVND (reference sequence). CDR3 length: 14 residues. The ends were cut back, 0 bases at V and 6 bases at J, with 11 bases in the middle. Here the CDR3 DNA reads TGTGCCAGTAGTATAGATCACGGGAGTCCTGAAGCTTTCTTT. This translates into CASSIDHGSPEAFF.

The chain uses TRBV7-8 and TRBJ2-7; D may be TRBD2 (6 bases). The V gene lost 1 base and the J gene lost 0 bases, with 19 bases spanning the gap. From germline, CDR1 is SGHVS and CDR2 FQNEAQ. The CDR3 is made up of 18 amino acids. CDR3 in amino acids: CASSLVASAPLNSYEQYF. CDR3 coding DNA: TGTGCCAGCAGCTTAGTCGCTAGCGCGCCCTTAAACTCCTACGAGCAGTACTTC.

This clonotype was found a few times. This rearrangement joins TRBV2 to TRBJ1-2; no clear D. The CDR3 sequence is 14 residues long. Germline V lookup: CDR1 SNHLY, CDR2 FYNNEI. Trimming cost V 0 bases and J 2 bases, with 7 bases left between them. The DNA for the CDR3 is TGTGCCAGCAGTGAAGCCGCTGGGAACTATGGCTACACCTTC. It is translated as CASSEAAGNYGYTF.

The genes are TRBV28 and TRBJ1-2; 8 nucleotides agree with TRBD1. The CDR3 extends over 14 amino acids. The junction had 11 bases not matched to a gene; V was cut back by 7 bases and J by 7 bases. Germline CDR1 and CDR2: MDHEN and SYDVKM. The CDR3 loop is CASTQGGGAGGYTF. The CDR3 DNA reads as TGTGCCAGCACACAGGGGGGGGGCGCTGGTGGCTACACCTTC.